Each of the 13 T cell receptor beta chains below was sequenced from the same sample in a study of blood T cell repertoires in COVID-19. TCRdb's table, derived via immunoSEQ multiplex PCR, lists solely in-frame clones and lacks some. The sample includes a few hundred thousand clones, approximately 80% of them seen just once. The sequencing sample was made of PBMCs or T cells enriched from blood (not recorded which). Every receptor here comes from a woman aged 40 to 50 with acute COVID-19.

The chain is built from TRBV2 and TRBJ1-1; 7 nucleotides agree with TRBD1. The CDR3 has 12 residues. The germline CDR1 and CDR2 sequences are SNHLY and FYNNEI. V lost 4 bases and J lost 9; bases outside the gene matches: 5. The CDR3 reads CASSVQGQKAFF. In DNA, the CDR3 is TGTGCCAGCAGTGTCCAGGGACAGAAAGCTTTCTTT.

J is TRBJ2-5 and V is TRBV18; a possible D gene is TRBD1 (6 bases). The CDR3 spans 14 residues. The germline CDR1 and CDR2 sequences are KGHSH and LQKENI. Trimming removed 4 bases from V and 0 bases from J, with 9 bases in between. CDR3 coding DNA: TGTGCCAGCTCACGTACAGGGTACCAAGAGACCCAGTACTTC. Its translation: CASSRTGYQETQYF.

The rearrangement uses TRBV5-1 and TRBJ1-6; D ambiguous. CDR3 length: 15 residues. CDR1 and CDR2 from the germline V gene are SGHRS and YFSETQ. V was pared by 0 bases and J by 2 bases, with 6 bases between. CDR3 coding DNA: TGCGCCAGCAGCTTGGGGGCTGCCTATAATTCACCCCTCCACTTT. It specifies CASSLGAAYNSPLHF.

In regard to this clone: Sequence at one end of the junction differs from germline and may be a read error. This CDR3 is also generated by other DNA sequences in the sample. The chain is built from TRBV2 and TRBJ1-2; D is perhaps TRBD1 (5 bases). CDR3 length: 13 amino acids. The V gene's germline CDR1 is SNHLY and CDR2 FYNNEI. The CDR3 protein is CASSEDSSYGYTF. DNA for the CDR3: TGTGCCAGCAGCGAAGACAGTTCCTATGGCTACACCTTC.

The V call is TRBV30, the J call TRBJ2-1; D unresolved. The CDR3 is 13 amino acids. Germline CDR1 GTSNPN, CDR2 SVGIG (reference sequence). Between the trimmed V and J ends, which lost 2 bases and 8 bases, there was a span of 13 bases. The CDR3 protein is CAWSRRRRDEQFF. For the CDR3, the DNA is TGTGCCTGGAGTAGGCGGAGACGCGATGAGCAGTTCTTC.

This chain connects TRBV28 to TRBJ2-3; 8 bases agree with TRBD1. CDR1 and CDR2 (germline): MDHEN, SYDVKM. This CDR3 region has 14 residues. The V segment lost 4 bases and the J segment 4 bases; nucleotides outside the gene matches: 4. As DNA, the CDR3 is TGTGCCAGCAGTTCGGACAGGGTCGCAGATACGCAGTATTTT. Amino acids: CASSSDRVADTQYF.

The chain joins TRBV28 to TRBJ1-2, with TRBD1 identical over 7 bases. From germline, CDR1 is MDHEN and CDR2 SYDVKM. The V segment lost 10 bases and the J segment 5 bases; nucleotides outside the gene matches: 16. The CDR3 runs 15 residues. The CDR3 protein is CAIRTDRRSSYGYTF. As DNA, the CDR3 is TGTGCCATACGAACGGACAGGCGATCATCGTATGGCTACACCTTC.

This chain links TRBV29-1 with TRBJ1-1; 7 bases are shared with TRBD1. CDR1 and CDR2 (germline): SQVTM, ANQGSEA. With 7 bases clipped from V and 5 bases from J, the junction kept 7 bases outside the gene matches. The CDR3 loop spans 12 amino acids. In DNA form, the CDR3 reads TGCAGCGCCCAAAAACAGGGGACTGAAGCTTTCTTT. Amino acid sequence: CSAQKQGTEAFF.

V usage is TRBV4-2 and J usage is TRBJ1-2; D unclear. This CDR3 contains 15 residues. The V gene lost 0 bases and the J gene lost 0 bases, with 8 bases spanning the gap. Germline-derived CDR1 and CDR2 are LGHNA and YNFKEQ. For the CDR3, the DNA is TGTGCCAGCAGCCAAGAATGGCAGTCTAACTATGGCTACACCTTC. Its translation: CASSQEWQSNYGYTF.

CDR3: CAWSVRTGGRRNSPLHF. CDR3 DNA: TGTGCCTGGAGTGTACGGACAGGGGGCCGGCGGAATTCACCCCTCCACTTT. This chain links TRBV30 with TRBJ1-6, with 11 bases fitting TRBD1. The CDR3 has 17 residues. V lost 0 bases, J lost 7 bases, and 8 bases stayed unmatched. The V gene's germline CDR1 is GTSNPN and CDR2 SVGIG (reference sequence).

The chain couples TRBV5-1 to TRBJ1-6; 10 nucleotides agree with TRBD1. Germline assignment: CDR1 SGHRS and CDR2 YFSETQ. V lost 3 bases to trimming and J lost 5 bases; unmatched junction nucleotides: 2. There are 15 residues in the CDR3. CDR3 DNA sequence: TGCGCCAGCAGCTCCGGGACAGGGGATAATTCACCCCTCCACTTT. It translates to CASSSGTGDNSPLHF.

V gene TRBV10-3 combines with J gene TRBJ2-2; TRBD1 agrees at 9 bases. There are 16 residues in the CDR3. The V and J ends lost 9 bases and 1 base, in that order; junction bases with no gene match: 9. CDR1 ENHRY and CDR2 SYGVKD come from the germline V gene. CDR3 bases: TGTGCCATTGGTGGCGGGACAGGGATGAACACCGGGGAGCTGTTTTTT. Translated: CAIGGGTGMNTGELFF.

This clone was seen only once. This chain links TRBV27 with TRBJ1-6, with 7 bases aligning to TRBD1. The ends lost 6 bases at V and 6 bases at J; junction bases unmatched: 14. The CDR3 sequence is 17 residues long. Germline assignment: CDR1 MNHEY and CDR2 SMNVEV (reference sequence). The chain's CDR3 is CASSLKNRDSANSPLHF. CDR3 coding DNA: TGTGCCAGCAGCCTTAAAAACCGGGACAGTGCTAATTCACCCCTCCACTTT.